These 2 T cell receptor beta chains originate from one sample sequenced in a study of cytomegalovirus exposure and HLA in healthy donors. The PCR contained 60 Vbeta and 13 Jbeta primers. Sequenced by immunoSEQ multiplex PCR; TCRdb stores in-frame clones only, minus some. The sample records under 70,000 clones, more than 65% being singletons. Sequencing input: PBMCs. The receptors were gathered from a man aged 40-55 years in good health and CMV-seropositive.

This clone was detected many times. CDR3 DNA sequence: TGTGCCAGCAGCCAAGCGGGACGAATCACAGATACGCAGTATTTT. Translating gives CASSQAGRITDTQYF. V and J are TRBV7-9 and TRBJ2-3, with TRBD2 identical over 7 bases. The CDR3 contains 15 residues. Looked up from germline, CDR1 is SEHNR and CDR2 is FQNEAQ (reference sequence). Unmatched junction bases numbered 7, after V lost 5 bases and J lost 2 bases. Drawing the rest from reference TRBV7-9 and TRBJ2-3, the complete variable domain is DTGVSQNPRHKITKRGQNVTFRCDPISEHNRLYWYRQTLGQGPEFLTYFQNEAQLEKSRLLSDRFSAERPKGSFSTLEIQRTEQGDSAMYLCASSQAGRITDTQYFGPGTRLTVL.

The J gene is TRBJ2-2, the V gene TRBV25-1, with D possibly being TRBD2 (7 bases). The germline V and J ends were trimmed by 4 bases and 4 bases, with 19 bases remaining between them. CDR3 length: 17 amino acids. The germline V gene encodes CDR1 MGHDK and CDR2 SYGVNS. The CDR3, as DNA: TGTGCCAGCAGTGTCCTAGGGGGGGGCAGAAGCACCGGGGAGCTGTTTTTT. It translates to CASSVLGGGRSTGELFF.